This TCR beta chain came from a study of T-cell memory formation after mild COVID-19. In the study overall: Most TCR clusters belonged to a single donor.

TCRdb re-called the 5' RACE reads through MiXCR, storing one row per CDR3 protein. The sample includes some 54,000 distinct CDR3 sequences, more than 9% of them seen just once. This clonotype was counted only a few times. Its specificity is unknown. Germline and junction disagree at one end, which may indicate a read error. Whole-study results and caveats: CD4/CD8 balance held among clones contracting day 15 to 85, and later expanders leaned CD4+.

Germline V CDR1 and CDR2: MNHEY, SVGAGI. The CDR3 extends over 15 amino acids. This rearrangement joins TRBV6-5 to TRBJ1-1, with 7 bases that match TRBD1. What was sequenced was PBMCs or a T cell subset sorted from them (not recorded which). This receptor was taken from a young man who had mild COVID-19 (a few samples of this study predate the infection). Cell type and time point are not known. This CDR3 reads CASSYYRQGITEAFF. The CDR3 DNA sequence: TGTGCCAGCAGCTACTATAGACAGGGAATAACTGAAGCTTTCTTT.